The clone carrying this TCR beta chain occurred many times. TCRdb re-called the RACE reads with MiXCR, one entry per CDR3 protein. The table records more than 80,000 distinct CDR3 sequences, over 9.5% of them present only once. Time point specified: patch test 2, 6 weeks after DPC sensitization. Treatment described: therapeutic diphenylcyclopropenone sensitization with weekly scalp DPC. The sample belongs to a study of human T cells and chemical hapten exposure. J was trimmed by 4 bases and V by 0 bases; bases with no gene match: 6. CDR1 is SEHNR and CDR2 is FQNEAQ in the germline V gene (reference sequence). This CDR3 is built from 16 residues.

The chain recombines TRBV7-9 with TRBJ2-1; 7 bases fit TRBD2. The specimen was whole blood, collected in connection with sensitization to the hapten diphenylcyclopropenone (DPC). The clonotype was recovered from a woman aged 45-65 years with alopecia areata. Some clones in this sample may be carry-over from other donors' samples. The CDR3 region has the DNA TGTGCCAGCAGCTTAGCTGATAGCGGGCGGTACAATGAGCAGTTCTTC. Translated: CASSLADSGRYNEQFF.